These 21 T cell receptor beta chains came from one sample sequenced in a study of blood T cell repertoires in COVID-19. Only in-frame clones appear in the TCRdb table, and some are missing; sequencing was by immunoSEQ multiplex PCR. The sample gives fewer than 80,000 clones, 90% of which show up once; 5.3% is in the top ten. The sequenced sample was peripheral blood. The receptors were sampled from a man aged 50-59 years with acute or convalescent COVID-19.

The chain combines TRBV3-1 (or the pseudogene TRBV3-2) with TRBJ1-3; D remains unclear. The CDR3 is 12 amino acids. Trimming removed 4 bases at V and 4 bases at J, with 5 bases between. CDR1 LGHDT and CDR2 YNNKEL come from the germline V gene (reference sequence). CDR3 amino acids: CASSLTGNTIYF. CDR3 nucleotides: TGTGCCAGCAGCCTGACAGGAAACACCATATATTTT.

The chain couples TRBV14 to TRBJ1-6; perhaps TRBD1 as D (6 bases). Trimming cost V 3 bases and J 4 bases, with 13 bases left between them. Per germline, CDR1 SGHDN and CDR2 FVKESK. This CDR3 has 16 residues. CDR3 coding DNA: TGTGCCAGCAGCCAGACGACAGGAGAGTATAATTCACCCCTCCACTTT. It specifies CASSQTTGEYNSPLHF.

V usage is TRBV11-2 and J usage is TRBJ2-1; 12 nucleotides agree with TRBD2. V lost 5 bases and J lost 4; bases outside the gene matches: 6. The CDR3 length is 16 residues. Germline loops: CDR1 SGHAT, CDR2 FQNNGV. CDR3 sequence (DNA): TGTGCCAGCAGCCCGCCTAGCGGGAGGGTATACAATGAGCAGTTCTTC. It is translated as CASSPPSGRVYNEQFF.

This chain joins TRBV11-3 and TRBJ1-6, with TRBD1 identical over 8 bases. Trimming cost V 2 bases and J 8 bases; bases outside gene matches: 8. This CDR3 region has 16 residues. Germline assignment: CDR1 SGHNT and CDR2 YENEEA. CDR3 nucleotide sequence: TGTGCCAGCAGCTTAAGTTCTGGGACAGGCGATTCACCCCTCCACTTT. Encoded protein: CASSLSSGTGDSPLHF.

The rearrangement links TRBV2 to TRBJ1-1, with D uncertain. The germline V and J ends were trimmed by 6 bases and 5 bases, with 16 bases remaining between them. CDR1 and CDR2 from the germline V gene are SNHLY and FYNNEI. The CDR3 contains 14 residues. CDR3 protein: CASSREGYSTEAFF. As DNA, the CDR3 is TGTGCCAGCAGCCGGGAAGGGTATTCAACTGAAGCTTTCTTT.

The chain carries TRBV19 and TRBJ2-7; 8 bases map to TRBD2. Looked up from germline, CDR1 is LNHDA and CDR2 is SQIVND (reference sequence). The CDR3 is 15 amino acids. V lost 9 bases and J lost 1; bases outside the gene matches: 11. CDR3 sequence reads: CASSKTSGPSYEQYF. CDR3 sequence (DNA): TGTGCCAGCTCGAAAACTAGCGGCCCATCCTACGAGCAGTACTTC.

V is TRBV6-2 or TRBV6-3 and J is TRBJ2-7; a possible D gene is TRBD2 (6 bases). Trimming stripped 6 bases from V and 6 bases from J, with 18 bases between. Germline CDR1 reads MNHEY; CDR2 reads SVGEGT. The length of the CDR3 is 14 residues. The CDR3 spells CASSEGLALGEQYF. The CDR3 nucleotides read TGTGCCAGCAGCGAGGGACTCGCCCTCGGCGAGCAGTACTTC.

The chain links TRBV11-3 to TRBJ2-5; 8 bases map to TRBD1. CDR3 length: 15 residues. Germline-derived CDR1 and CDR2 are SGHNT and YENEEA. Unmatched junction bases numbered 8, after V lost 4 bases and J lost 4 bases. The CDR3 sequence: CASSSSLTGVETQYF. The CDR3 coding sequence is TGTGCCAGCAGCTCCTCCCTGACAGGGGTAGAGACCCAGTACTTC.

CDR3 in DNA: TGTGCCAGCAGCCCAACCCCGACATGGACAGGGGGTTCTGGGGCCAACGTCCTGACTTTC. Protein: CASSPTPTWTGGSGANVLTF. The V call is TRBV5-4, the J call TRBJ2-6, with 10 bases matching TRBD1. Germline CDR1 is SGHNT and CDR2 is YYREEE (reference sequence). This CDR3 is 20 amino acids long. V gave up 4 bases and J gave up 1 base; unmatched junction bases: 14.

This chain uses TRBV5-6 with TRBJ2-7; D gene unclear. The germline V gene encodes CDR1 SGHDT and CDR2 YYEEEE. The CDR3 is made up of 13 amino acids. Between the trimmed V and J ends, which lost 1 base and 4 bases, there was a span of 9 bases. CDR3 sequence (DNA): TGTGCCAGCAGCTTGTTGGCAGGATACGAGCAGTACTTC. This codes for CASSLLAGYEQYF. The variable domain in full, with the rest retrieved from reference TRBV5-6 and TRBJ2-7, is DAGVTQSPTHLIKTRGQQVTLRCSPKSGHDTVSWYQQALGQGPQFIFQYYEEEERQRGNFPDRFSGHQFPNYSSELNVNALLLGDSALYLCASSLLAGYEQYFGPGTRLTVT.

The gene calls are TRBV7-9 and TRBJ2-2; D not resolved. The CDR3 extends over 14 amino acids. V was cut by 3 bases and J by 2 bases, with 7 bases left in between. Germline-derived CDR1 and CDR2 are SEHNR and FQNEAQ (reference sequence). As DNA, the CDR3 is TGTGCCAGCAGCTTTTTGGCTAACACCGGGGAGCTGTTTTTT. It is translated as CASSFLANTGELFF.

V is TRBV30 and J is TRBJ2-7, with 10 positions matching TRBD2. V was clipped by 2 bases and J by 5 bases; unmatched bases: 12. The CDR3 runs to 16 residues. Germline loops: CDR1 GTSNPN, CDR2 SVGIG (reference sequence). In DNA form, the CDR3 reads TGTGCCTGGAGTCGGACCCTAGCGGGAGATGTCGACGAGCAGTACTTC. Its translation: CAWSRTLAGDVDEQYF.

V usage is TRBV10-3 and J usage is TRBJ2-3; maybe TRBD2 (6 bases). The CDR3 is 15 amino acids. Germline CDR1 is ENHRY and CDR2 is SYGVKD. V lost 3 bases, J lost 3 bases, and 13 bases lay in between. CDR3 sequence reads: CAISEGGTATDTQYF. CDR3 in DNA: TGTGCCATCAGTGAAGGCGGGACCGCAACAGATACGCAGTATTTT.

CDR3 region: CASSPTSAHYEQYF. CDR3 DNA sequence: TGTGCCAGCAGCCCGACTAGCGCCCACTACGAGCAGTACTTC. The chain carries TRBV3-1 (or the pseudogene TRBV3-2) and TRBJ2-7; 8 positions agree with TRBD2. This CDR3 spans 14 amino acids. Trimming took 4 bases from V and 3 from J; bases not matched to a gene: 5. The germline V gene has CDR1 LGHDT and CDR2 YNNKEL (reference sequence).

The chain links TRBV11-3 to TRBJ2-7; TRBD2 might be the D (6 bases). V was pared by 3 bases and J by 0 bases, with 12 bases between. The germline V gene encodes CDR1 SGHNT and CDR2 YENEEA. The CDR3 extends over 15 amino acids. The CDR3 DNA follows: TGTGCCAGCAGCTTCCGGACTAAACCCTCCTACGAGCAGTACTTC. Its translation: CASSFRTKPSYEQYF.

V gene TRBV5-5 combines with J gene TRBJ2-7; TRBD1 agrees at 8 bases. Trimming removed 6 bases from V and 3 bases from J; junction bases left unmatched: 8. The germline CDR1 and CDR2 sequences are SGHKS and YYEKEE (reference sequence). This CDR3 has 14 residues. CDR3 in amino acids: CASTEQGVIYEQYF. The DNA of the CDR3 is TGTGCCAGCACGGAACAGGGGGTGATCTACGAGCAGTACTTC.

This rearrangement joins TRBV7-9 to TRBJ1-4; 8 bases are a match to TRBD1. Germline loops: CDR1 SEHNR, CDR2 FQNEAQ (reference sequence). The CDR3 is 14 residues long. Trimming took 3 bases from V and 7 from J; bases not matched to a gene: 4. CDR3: CASSLAGGSEKLFF. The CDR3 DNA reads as TGTGCCAGCAGCTTGGCAGGGGGCTCTGAAAAACTGTTTTTT.

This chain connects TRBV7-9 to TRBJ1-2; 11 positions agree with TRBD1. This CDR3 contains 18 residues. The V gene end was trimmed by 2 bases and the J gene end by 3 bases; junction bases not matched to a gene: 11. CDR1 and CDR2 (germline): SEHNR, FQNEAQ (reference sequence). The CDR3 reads CASSLKGTGGRGDYGYTF. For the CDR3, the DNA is TGTGCCAGCAGCTTAAAGGGGACAGGGGGAAGAGGTGACTATGGCTACACCTTC.

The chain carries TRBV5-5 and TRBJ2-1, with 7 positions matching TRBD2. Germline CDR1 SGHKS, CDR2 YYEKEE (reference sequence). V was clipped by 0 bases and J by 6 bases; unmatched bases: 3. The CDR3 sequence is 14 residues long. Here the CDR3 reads CASSLGLASNEQFF. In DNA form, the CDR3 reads TGTGCCAGCAGCTTGGGACTAGCCTCCAATGAGCAGTTCTTC.

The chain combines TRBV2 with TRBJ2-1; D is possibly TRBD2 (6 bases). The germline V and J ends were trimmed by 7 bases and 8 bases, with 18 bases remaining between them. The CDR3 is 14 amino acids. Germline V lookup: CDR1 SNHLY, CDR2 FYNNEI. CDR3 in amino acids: CASKTSLPVHEQFF. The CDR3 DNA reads TGTGCCAGCAAGACTAGTTTGCCCGTCCATGAGCAGTTCTTC.

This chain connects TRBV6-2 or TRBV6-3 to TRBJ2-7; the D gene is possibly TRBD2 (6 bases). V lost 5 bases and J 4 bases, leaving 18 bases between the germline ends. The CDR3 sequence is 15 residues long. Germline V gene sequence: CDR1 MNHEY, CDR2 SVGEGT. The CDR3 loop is CASSLIPRGVYEQYF. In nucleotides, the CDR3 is TGTGCCAGCAGTCTTATCCCTCGCGGGGTTTACGAGCAGTACTTC.